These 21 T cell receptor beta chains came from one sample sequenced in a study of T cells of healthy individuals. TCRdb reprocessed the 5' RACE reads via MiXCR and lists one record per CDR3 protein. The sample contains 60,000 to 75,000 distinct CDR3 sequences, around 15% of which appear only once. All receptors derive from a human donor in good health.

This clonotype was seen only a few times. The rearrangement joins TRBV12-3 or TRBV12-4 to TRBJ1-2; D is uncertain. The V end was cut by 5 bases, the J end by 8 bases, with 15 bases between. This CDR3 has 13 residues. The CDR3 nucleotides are TGTGCCAGCAGTCGGACGCTCCCCGAGGGCTACACCTTC. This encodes CASSRTLPEGYTF.

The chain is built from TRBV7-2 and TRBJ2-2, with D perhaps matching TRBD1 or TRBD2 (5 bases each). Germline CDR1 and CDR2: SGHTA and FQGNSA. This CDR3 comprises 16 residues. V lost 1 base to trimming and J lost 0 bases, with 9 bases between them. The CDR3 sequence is CASSLGGVSNTGELFF. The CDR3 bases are TGTGCCAGCAGCTTAGGAGGGGTATCGAACACCGGGGAGCTGTTTTTT.

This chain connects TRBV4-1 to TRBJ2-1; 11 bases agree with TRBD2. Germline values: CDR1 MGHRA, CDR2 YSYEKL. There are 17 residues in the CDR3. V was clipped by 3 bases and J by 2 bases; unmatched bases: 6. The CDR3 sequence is CASSHSSGRTPYNEQFF. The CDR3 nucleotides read TGCGCCAGCAGCCATTCTAGCGGGAGGACCCCCTACAATGAGCAGTTCTTC.

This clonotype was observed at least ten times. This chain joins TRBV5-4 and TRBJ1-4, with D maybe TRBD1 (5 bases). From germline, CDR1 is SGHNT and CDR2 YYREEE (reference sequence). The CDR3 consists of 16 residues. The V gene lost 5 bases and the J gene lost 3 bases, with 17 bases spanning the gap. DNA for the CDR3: TGTGCCAGCAGTATGGACGGTGGGGGAGCTAATGAAAAACTGTTTTTT. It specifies CASSMDGGGANEKLFF.

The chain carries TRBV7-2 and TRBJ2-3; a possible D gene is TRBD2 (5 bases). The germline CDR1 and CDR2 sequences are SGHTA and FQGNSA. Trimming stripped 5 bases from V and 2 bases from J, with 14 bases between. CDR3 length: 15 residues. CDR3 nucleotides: TGTGCCAGCAGCCCTGGACTCATAATCACAGATACGCAGTATTTT. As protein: CASSPGLIITDTQYF. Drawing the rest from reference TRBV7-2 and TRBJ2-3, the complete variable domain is GAGVSQSPSNKVTEKGKDVELRCDPISGHTALYWYRQSLGQGLEFLIYFQGNSAPDKSGLPSDRFSAERTGGSVSTLTIQRTQQEDSAVYLCASSPGLIITDTQYFGPGTRLTVL.

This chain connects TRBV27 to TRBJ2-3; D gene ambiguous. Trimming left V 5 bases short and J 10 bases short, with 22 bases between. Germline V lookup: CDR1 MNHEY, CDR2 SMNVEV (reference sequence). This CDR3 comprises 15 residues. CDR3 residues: CASSAQFSYGPPQYF. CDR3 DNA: TGTGCCAGCAGTGCCCAGTTTTCTTATGGTCCCCCGCAGTATTTT.

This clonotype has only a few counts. The CDR3 coding sequence is TGTGCCAGCGAAACTAGCGGGAGGTCCACAGATACGCAGTATTTT. Translated: CASETSGRSTDTQYF. The V gene is TRBV7-9, the J gene TRBJ2-3; 12 nucleotides align to TRBD2. The germline V gene encodes CDR1 SEHNR and CDR2 FQNEAQ (reference sequence). The V and J ends lost 8 bases and 2 bases, in that order; junction bases with no gene match: 5. The CDR3 length is 15 residues.

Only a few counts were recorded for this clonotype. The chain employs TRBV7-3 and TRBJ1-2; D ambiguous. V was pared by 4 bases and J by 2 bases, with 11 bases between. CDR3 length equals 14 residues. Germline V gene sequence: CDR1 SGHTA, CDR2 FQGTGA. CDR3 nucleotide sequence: TGTGCCAGCAGCTACCCTGATAGGAACTATGGCTACACCTTC. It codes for CASSYPDRNYGYTF.

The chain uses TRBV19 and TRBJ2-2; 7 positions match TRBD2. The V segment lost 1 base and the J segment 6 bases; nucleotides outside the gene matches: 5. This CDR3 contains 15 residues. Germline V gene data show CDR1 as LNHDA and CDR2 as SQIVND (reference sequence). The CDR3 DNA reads TGTGCCAGTAGTATAGGACCGCGGGGGTCCGGGGAGCTGTTTTTT. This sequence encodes CASSIGPRGSGELFF. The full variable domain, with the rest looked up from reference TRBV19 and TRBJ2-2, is DGGITQSPKYLFRKEGQNVTLSCEQNLNHDAMYWYRQDPGQGLRLIYYSQIVNDFQKGDIAEGYSVSREKKESFPLTVTSAQKNPTAFYLCASSIGPRGSGELFFGEGSRLTVL.

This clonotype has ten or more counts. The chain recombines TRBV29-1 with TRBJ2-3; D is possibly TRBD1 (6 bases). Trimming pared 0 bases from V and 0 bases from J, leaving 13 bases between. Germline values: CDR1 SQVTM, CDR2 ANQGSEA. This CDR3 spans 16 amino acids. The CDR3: CSVEDLAGASTDTQYF. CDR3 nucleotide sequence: TGCAGCGTTGAAGATCTGGCAGGGGCCAGCACAGATACGCAGTATTTT.

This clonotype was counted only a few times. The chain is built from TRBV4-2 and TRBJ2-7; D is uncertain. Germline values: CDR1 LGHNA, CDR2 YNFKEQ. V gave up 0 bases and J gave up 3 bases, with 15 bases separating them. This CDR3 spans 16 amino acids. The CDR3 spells CASSQDAVQPFYEQYF. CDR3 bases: TGTGCCAGCAGCCAAGATGCCGTGCAGCCATTCTACGAGCAGTACTTC.

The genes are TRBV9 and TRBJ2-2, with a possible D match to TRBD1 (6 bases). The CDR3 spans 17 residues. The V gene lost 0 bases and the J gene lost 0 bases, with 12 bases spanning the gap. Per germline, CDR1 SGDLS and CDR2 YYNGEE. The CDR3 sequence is CASSVALTGANTGELFF. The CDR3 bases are TGTGCCAGCAGCGTAGCGTTGACAGGCGCGAACACCGGGGAGCTGTTTTTT.

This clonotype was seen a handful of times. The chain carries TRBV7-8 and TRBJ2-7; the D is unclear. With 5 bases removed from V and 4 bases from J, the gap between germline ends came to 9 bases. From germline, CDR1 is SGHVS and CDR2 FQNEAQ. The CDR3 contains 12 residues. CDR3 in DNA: TGTGCCAGCAGCGCCGCTCGGTACGAGCAGTACTTC. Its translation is CASSAARYEQYF.

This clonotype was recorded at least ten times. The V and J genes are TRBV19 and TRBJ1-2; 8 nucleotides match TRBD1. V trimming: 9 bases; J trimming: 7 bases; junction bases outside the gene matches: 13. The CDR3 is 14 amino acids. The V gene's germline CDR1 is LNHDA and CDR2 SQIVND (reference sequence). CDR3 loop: CASKTDRADFGYTF. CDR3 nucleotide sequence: TGTGCCAGCAAAACGGACAGGGCCGATTTTGGCTACACCTTC.

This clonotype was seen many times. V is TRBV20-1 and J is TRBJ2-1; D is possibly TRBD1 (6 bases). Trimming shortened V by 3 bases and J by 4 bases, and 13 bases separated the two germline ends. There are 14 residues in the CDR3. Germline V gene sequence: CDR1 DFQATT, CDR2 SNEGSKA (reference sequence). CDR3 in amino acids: CSASKGEGYNEQFF. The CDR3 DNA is TGCAGTGCTAGTAAGGGGGAAGGGTACAATGAGCAGTTCTTC.

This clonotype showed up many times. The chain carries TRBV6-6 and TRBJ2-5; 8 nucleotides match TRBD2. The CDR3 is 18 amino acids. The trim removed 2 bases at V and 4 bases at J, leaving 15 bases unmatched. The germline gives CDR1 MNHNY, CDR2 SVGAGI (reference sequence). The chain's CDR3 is CASSYRGSGELGGETQYF. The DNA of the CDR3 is TGTGCCAGCAGTTACCGCGGTAGCGGGGAACTTGGAGGAGAGACCCAGTACTTC.

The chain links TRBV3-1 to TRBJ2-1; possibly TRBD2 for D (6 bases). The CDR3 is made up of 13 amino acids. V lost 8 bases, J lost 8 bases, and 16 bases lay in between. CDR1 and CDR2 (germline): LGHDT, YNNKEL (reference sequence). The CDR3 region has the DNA TGTGCCAGCCAAGAACTAGCAGGGTATGAGCAGTTCTTC. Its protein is CASQELAGYEQFF.

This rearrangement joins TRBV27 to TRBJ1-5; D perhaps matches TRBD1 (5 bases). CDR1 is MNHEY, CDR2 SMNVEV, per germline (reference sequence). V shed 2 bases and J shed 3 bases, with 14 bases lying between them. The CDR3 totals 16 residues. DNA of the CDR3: TGTGCCAGCAGTTTAACGTCTGGGGGGAACAATCAGCCCCAGCATTTT. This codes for CASSLTSGGNNQPQHF.

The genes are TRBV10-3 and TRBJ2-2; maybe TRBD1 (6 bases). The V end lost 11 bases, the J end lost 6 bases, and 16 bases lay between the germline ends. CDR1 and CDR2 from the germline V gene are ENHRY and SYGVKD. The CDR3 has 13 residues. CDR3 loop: CAGGARGAGELFF. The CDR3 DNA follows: TGTGCCGGGGGCGCCCGAGGTGCCGGGGAGCTGTTTTTT.

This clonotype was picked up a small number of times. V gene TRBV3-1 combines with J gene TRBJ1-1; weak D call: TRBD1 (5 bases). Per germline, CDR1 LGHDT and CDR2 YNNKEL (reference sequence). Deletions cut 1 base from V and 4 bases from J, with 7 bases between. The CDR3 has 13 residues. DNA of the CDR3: TGTGCCAGCAGCCAAGCGGGGGGCACTGAAGCTTTCTTT. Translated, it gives CASSQAGGTEAFF.

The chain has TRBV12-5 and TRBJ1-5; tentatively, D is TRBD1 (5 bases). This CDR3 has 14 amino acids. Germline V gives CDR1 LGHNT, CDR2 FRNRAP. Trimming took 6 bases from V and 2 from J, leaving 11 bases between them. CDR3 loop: CASGQGGGNQPQHF. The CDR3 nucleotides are TGTGCTAGTGGGCAGGGAGGGGGCAATCAGCCCCAGCATTTT. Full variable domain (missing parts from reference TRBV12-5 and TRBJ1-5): DARVTQTPRHKVTEMGQEVTMRCQPILGHNTVFWYRQTMMQGLELLAYFRNRAPLDDSGMPKDRFSAEMPDATLATLKIQPSEPRDSAVYFCASGQGGGNQPQHFGDGTRLSIL.